This is a list of T cell receptor beta chains from one sample in a study of shared clonotypes between healthy human individuals. TCRdb's table, derived via immunoSEQ multiplex PCR, lists solely in-frame clones and lacks some. The sample lists roughly 770,000 clones; about 96% were seen once. The sequencing sample was made of naive CD8+ T cells sorted from blood. These receptors were collected from a man aged 25 to 45 in good health. CDR3s include the opening cysteine and the closing phenylalanine or tryptophan. The D gene is left open where the match is weak. Where a row states a size, it is once, few, many or the class of an expanded clone; other rows omit it.

V gene	J gene	D gene	clone size	CDR3 DNA	CDR3 protein
TRBV10-2	TRBJ2-7	NA	NA	TGCGCCAGCAGTGTCCCCTACGAGCAGTACTTC	CASSVPYEQYF
TRBV6-5	TRBJ2-7	NA	NA	TGTGCCAGCAGTTACTCAGGGGTGTACGAGCAGTACTTC	CASSYSGVYEQYF
TRBV27	TRBJ2-1	TRBD2	once	TGTGCCAGCAGTTTCCTTCCCGGGACTCGGCGGGAGGACAATGAGCAGTTCTTC	CASSFLPGTRREDNEQFF
TRBV6-1	TRBJ2-3	NA	once	TGTGCCAGCAGTGAAGGGCCAGTCACGCAGTATTTT	CASSEGPVTQYF
TRBV7-7	TRBJ2-1	NA	NA	TGTGCCAGCAGCCCCGAGGGTGGGCGCGACAATGAGCAGTTCTTC	CASSPEGGRDNEQFF
TRBV6-1	TRBJ2-7	NA	NA	TGTGCCAGCAGTGGGGACCGTCCCTACGAGCAGTACTTC	CASSGDRPYEQYF
TRBV19	TRBJ1-1	NA	NA	TGTGCCAGTAGCTGGGGACCGCCGAACACTGAAGCTTTCTTT	CASSWGPPNTEAFF
TRBV6-6	TRBJ2-7	TRBD2	NA	TGTGCCACAACTAGCGGATGGGACGAGCAGTACTTC	CATTSGWDEQYF
TRBV5-6	TRBJ2-2	NA	NA	TGTGCCAGCAGCTCGACTCCTAGGACCGTCGGGGAGCTGTTTTTT	CASSSTPRTVGELFF
TRBV4-1	TRBJ2-7	NA	once	TGCGCCAGCAGCCAAGCTAACGGCCCTTCCTACGAGCAGTACTTC	CASSQANGPSYEQYF
TRBV9	TRBJ2-1	TRBD2	NA	TGTGCCAGCAGCACTGGACTAGCCACCTCTAGGGGGAATGAGCAGTTCTTC	CASSTGLATSRGNEQFF
TRBV5-4	TRBJ1-2	NA	NA	TGTGCCAGCAGGGGCTGGGGGGGCGCGGATGGCTACACCTTC	CASRGWGGADGYTF